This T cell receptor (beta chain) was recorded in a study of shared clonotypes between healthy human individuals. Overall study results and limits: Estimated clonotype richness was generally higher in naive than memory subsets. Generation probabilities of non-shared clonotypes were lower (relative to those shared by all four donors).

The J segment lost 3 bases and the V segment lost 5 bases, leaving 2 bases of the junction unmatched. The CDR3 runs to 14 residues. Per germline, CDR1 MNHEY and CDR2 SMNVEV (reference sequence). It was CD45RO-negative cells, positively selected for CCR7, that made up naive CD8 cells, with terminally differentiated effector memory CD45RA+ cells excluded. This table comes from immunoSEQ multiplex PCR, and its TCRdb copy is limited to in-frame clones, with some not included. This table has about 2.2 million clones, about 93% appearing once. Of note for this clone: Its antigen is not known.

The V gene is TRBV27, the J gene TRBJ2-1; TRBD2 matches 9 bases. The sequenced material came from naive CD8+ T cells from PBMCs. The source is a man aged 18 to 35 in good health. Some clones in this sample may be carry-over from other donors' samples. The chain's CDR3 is CASSPSGNYNEQFF. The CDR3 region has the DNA TGTGCCAGCAGTCCTAGCGGGAACTACAATGAGCAGTTCTTC.